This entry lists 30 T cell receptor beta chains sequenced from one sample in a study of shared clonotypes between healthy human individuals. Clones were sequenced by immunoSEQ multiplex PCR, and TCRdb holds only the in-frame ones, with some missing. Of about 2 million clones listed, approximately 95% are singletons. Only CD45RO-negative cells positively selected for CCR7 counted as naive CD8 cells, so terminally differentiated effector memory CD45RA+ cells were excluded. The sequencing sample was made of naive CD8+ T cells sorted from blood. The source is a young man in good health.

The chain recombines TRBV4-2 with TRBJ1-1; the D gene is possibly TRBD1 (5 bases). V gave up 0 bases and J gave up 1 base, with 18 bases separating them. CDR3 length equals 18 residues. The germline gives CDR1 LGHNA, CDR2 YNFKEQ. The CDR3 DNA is TGTGCCAGCAGCCAAGAGGAACACCCATTAGGGGAGAACACTGAAGCTTTCTTT. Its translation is CASSQEEHPLGENTEAFF.

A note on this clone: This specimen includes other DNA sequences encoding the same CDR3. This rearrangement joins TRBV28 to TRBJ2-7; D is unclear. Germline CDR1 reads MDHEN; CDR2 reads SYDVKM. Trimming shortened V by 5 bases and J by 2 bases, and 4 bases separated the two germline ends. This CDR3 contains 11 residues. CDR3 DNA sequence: TGTGCCAGCAGTGTAACCTACGAGCAGTACTTC. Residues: CASSVTYEQYF.

CDR3 sequence reads: CASTWGGAYSPLHF. The CDR3 DNA sequence: TGTGCCAGCACTTGGGGGGGGGCCTATTCACCCCTCCACTTT. The chain links TRBV27 to TRBJ1-6, with D possibly being TRBD1 (6 bases). Germline V CDR1 and CDR2: MNHEY, SMNVEV (reference sequence). Trimming left V 7 bases short and J 8 bases short, with 15 bases between. The CDR3 covers 14 residues.

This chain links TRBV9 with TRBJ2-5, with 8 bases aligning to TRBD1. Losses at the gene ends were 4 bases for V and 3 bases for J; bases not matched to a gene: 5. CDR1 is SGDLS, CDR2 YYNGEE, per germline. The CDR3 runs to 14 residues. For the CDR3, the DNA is TGTGCCAGCAGCTACACAGGGGGAGAAGAGACCCAGTACTTC. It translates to CASSYTGGEETQYF.

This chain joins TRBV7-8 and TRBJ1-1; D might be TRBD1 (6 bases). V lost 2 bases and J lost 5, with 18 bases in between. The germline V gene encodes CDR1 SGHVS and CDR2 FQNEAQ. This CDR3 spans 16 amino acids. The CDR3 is CASSLHSWQGRTEAFF. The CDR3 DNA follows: TGTGCCAGCAGCTTACATTCCTGGCAGGGGCGGACTGAAGCTTTCTTT.

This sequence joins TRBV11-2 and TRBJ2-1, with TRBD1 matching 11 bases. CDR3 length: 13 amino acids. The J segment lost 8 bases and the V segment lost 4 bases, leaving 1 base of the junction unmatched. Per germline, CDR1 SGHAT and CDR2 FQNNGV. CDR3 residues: CASSWTGGDEQFF. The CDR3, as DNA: TGTGCCAGCAGCTGGACAGGGGGCGATGAGCAGTTCTTC.

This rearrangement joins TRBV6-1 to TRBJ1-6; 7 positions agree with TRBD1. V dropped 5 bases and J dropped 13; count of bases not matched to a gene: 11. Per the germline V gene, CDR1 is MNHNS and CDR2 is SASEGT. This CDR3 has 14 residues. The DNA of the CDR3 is TGTGCCAGCAGTTTAACAGGGGAACATGCGCCCCTCCACTTT. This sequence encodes CASSLTGEHAPLHF.

CDR3 bases: TGTGCCAGCAGTACAGCCCGGAGAGATCAGCCCCAGCATTTT. The encoded protein is CASSTARRDQPQHF. This chain joins TRBV28 and TRBJ1-5; D is undetermined. Germline-derived CDR1 and CDR2 are MDHEN and SYDVKM. V lost 5 bases to trimming and J lost 5 bases, with 13 bases between them. This CDR3 is 14 amino acids long.

CDR3 bases: TGTGCCAGCAGCGTAGTCGGGGCCAAGAAATCCGGGGAGCTGTTTTTT. It specifies CASSVVGAKKSGELFF. The rearrangement joins TRBV9 to TRBJ2-2, with D tentatively TRBD1 or TRBD2 (5 bases each). CDR3 length: 16 amino acids. Germline V gene sequence: CDR1 SGDLS, CDR2 YYNGEE. The V and J ends lost 0 bases and 6 bases respectively, with 15 bases between them. The whole variable domain, filled in from reference TRBV9 and TRBJ2-2, reads DSGVTQTPKHLITATGQRVTLRCSPRSGDLSVYWYQQSLDQGLQFLIQYYNGEERAKGNILERFSAQQFPDLHSELNLSSLELGDSALYFCASSVVGAKKSGELFFGEGSRLTVL.

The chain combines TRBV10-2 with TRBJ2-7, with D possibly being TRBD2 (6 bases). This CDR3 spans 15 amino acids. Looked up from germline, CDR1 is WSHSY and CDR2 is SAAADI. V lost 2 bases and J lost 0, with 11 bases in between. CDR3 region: CASSEKAGSSYEQYF. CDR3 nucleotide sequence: TGCGCCAGCAGTGAGAAGGCGGGAAGCTCCTACGAGCAGTACTTC.

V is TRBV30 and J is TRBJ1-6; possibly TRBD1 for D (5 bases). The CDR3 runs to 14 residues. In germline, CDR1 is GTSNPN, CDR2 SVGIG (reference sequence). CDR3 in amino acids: CASNRDLKNSPLHF. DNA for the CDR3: TGTGCTTCTAACCGGGACCTCAAAAATTCACCCCTCCACTTT.

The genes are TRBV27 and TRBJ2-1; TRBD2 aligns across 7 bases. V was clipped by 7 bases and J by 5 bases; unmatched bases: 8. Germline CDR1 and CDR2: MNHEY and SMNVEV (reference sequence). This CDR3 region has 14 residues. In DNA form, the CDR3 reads TGTGCCAGCACCCTTACCGGGGGGAACAATGAGCAGTTCTTC. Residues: CASTLTGGNNEQFF.

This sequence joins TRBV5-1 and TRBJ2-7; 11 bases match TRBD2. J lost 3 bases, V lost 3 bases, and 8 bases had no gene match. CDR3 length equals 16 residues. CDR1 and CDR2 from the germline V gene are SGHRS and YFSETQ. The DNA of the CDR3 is TGCGCCAGCAGCTCCCTCGGGACTAGCGGAATCTACGAGCAGTACTTC. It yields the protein CASSSLGTSGIYEQYF.

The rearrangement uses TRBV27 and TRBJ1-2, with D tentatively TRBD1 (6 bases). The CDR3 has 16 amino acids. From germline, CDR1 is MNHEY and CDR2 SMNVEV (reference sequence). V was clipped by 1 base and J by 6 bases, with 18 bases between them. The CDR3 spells CASSLLSPTGLHGYTF. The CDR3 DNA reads TGTGCCAGCAGTTTATTATCCCCCACAGGGCTTCATGGCTACACCTTC.

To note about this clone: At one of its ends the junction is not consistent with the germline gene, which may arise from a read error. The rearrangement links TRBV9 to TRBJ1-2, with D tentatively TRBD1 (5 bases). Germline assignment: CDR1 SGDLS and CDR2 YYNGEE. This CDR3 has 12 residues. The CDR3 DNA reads TGTGCCAGCAGCGTAGGGTCGGGCAGGGAAAACTTC. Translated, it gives CASSVGSGRENF.

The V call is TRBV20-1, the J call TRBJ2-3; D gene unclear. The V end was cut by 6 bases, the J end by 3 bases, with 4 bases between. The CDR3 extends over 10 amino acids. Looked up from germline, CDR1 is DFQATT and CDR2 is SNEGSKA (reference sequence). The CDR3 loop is CSAKTDTQYF. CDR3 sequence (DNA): TGCAGTGCCAAGACAGATACGCAGTATTTT.

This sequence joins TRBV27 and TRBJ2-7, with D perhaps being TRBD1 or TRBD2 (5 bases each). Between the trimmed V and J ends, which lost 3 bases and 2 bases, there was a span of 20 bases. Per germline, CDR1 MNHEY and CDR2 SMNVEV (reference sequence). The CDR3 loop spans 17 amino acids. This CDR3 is CASSLGSSRGPAYEQYF. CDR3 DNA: TGTGCCAGCAGTTTGGGCAGCTCAAGGGGACCCGCCTACGAGCAGTACTTC.

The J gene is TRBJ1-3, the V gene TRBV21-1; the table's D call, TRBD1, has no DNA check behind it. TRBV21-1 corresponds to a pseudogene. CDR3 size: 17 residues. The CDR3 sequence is CASSKRIGQSTGNTIYF. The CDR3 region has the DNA TGTGCCAGCAGCAAAAGGATTGGACAGAGCACTGGAAACACCATATATTTT.

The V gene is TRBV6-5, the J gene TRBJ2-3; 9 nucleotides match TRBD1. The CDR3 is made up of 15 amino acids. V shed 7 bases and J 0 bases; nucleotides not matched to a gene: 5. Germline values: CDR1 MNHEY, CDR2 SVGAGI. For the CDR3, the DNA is TGTGCCAGCAACTTACAGGGGGCGAGCACAGATACGCAGTATTTT. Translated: CASNLQGASTDTQYF.

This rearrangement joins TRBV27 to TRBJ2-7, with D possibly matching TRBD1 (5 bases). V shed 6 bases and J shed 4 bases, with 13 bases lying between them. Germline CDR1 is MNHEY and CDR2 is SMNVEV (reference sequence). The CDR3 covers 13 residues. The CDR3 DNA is TGTGCCAGCAGGTCCATCCAGGGATACGAGCAGTACTTC. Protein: CASRSIQGYEQYF.

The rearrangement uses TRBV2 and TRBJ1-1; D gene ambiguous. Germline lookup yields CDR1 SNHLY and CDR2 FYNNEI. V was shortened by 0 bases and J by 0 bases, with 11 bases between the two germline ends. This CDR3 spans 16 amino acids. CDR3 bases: TGTGCCAGCAGTGAAGCCCCTCGCGGGCTGAACACTGAAGCTTTCTTT. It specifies CASSEAPRGLNTEAFF.

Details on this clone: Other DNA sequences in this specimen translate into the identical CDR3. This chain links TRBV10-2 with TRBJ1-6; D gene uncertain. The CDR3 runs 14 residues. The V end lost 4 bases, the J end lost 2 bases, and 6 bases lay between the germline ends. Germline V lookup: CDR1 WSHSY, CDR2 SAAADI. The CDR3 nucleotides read TGCGCCAGCAGTGGAGGGACCTATAATTCACCCCTCCACTTT. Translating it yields CASSGGTYNSPLHF.

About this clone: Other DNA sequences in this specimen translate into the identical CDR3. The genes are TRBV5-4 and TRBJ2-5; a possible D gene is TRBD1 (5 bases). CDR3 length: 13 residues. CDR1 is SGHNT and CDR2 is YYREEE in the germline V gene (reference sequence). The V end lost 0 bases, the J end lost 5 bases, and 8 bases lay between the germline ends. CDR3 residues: CASSLVAGETQYF. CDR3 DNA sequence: TGTGCCAGCAGCTTGGTCGCAGGGGAGACCCAGTACTTC.

CDR3 sequence: CASSLSAGASDEQYF. In nucleotides, the CDR3 is TGTGCCAGCAGCTTATCAGCAGGGGCGAGCGACGAGCAGTACTTC. This chain connects TRBV7-9 to TRBJ2-7; a weak D match, TRBD1 (6 bases). The CDR3 runs to 15 residues. Between the trimmed V and J ends, which lost 2 bases and 5 bases, there was a span of 16 bases. The germline CDR1 and CDR2 sequences are SEHNR and FQNEAQ (reference sequence).

The CDR3 sequence is CASSYSSSGGTDTQYF. DNA for the CDR3: TGTGCCAGCAGTTACTCATCCAGCGGGGGCACAGATACGCAGTATTTT. The chain couples TRBV6-5 to TRBJ2-3; 7 positions agree with TRBD2. The germline CDR1 and CDR2 sequences are MNHEY and SVGAGI. Trimming at V came to 0 bases and at J to 1 base, leaving 4 bases not matched to a gene. The CDR3 sequence is 16 residues long.

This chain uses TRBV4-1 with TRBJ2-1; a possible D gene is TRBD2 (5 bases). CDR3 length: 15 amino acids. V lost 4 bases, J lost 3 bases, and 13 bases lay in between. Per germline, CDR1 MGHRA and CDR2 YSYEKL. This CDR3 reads CASSRGLESYNEQFF. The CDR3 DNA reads TGCGCCAGCAGCCGCGGACTCGAAAGCTACAATGAGCAGTTCTTC.

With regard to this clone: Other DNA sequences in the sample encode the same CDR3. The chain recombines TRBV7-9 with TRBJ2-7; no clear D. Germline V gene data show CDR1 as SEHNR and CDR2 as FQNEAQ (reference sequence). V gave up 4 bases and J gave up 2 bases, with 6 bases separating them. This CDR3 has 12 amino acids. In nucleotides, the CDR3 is TGTGCCAGCAGCTCTGATACCTACGAGCAGTACTTC. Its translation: CASSSDTYEQYF.

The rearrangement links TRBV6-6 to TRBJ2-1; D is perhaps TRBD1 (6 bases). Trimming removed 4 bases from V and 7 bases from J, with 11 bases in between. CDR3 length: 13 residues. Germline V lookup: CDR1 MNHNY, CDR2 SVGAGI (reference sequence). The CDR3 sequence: CASSFLQGNEQFF. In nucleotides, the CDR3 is TGTGCCAGCAGTTTTCTCCAGGGGAATGAGCAGTTCTTC.

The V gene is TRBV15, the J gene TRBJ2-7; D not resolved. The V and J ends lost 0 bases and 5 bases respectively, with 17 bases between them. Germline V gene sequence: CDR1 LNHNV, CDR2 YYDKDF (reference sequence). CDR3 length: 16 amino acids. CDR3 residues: CATSRELGFLANEQYF. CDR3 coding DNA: TGTGCCACCAGCAGAGAACTCGGGTTTTTAGCTAACGAGCAGTACTTC.

The CDR3 sequence is CASSSGSDTQYF. DNA for the CDR3: TGTGCCAGCAGTTCAGGGTCAGATACGCAGTATTTT. V gene TRBV27 combines with J gene TRBJ2-3, with a possible D match to TRBD1 (5 bases). Trimming shortened V by 4 bases and J by 4 bases, and 6 bases separated the two germline ends. The CDR3 contains 12 residues. Germline V lookup: CDR1 MNHEY, CDR2 SMNVEV (reference sequence).